These 13 T cell receptor beta chains were all obtained from the same sample, sequenced in a study of blood T cell repertoires in COVID-19. Data came from immunoSEQ multiplex PCR; TCRdb stores just in-frame clones and leaves some out. Of a few hundred thousand clones listed, approximately 90% are singletons. The sample comprised peripheral blood. These TCRs come from a young woman with active or convalescent COVID-19.

This chain links TRBV4-1 with TRBJ2-2, with 11 bases that match TRBD2. This CDR3 is 16 amino acids long. Germline-derived CDR1 and CDR2 are MGHRA and YSYEKL. Losses at the gene ends were 7 bases for V and 1 base for J; bases not matched to a gene: 5. The CDR3 spells CASKRSGGENTGELFF. CDR3 bases: TGCGCCAGCAAGCGTAGCGGGGGGGAGAACACCGGGGAGCTGTTTTTT.

The chain uses TRBV12-2 and TRBJ1-1; the table's D call TRBD1 went unverified against the DNA. TRBV12-2 is flagged as a pseudogene. The CDR3 runs 17 residues. CDR3 nucleotides: TGTGCAAGTCGCGCTCCCGGGACAGGGGTGTTGACCACTGAAGCTTTCTTT. Protein sequence: CASRAPGTGVLTTEAFF.

The chain is built from TRBV30 and TRBJ1-6; 12 nucleotides align to TRBD1. The ends lost 8 bases at V and 0 bases at J; junction bases unmatched: 14. From germline, CDR1 is GTSNPN and CDR2 SVGIG (reference sequence). The CDR3 contains 19 residues. The CDR3 region is CAGSWDRGRRGSYNSPLHF. The CDR3 DNA reads TGTGCCGGTTCCTGGGACAGGGGGCGCCGGGGCTCCTATAATTCACCCCTCCACTTT.

The chain links TRBV29-1 to TRBJ2-4; 10 bases map to TRBD2. The CDR3 loop spans 17 amino acids. In germline, CDR1 is SQVTM, CDR2 ANQGSEA. V lost 1 base to trimming and J lost 6 bases; unmatched junction nucleotides: 12. The CDR3 loop is CSVEGLAGARGGNIQYF. The CDR3 DNA follows: TGCAGCGTTGAAGGGCTAGCGGGGGCGCGGGGTGGAAACATTCAGTACTTC.

V gene TRBV7-2 combines with J gene TRBJ1-1; D not resolved. The CDR3 is 15 amino acids. Trimming took off 1 base at V and 2 bases at J, with 11 bases between the two ends. Germline-derived CDR1 and CDR2 are SGHTA and FQGNSA. The CDR3 region has the DNA TGTGCCAGCAGCTTAGTCGGAGGCTACAACACTGAAGCTTTCTTT. Its protein is CASSLVGGYNTEAFF. Filled out from reference TRBV7-2 and TRBJ1-1, the complete variable domain reads GAGVSQSPSNKVTEKGKDVELRCDPISGHTALYWYRQSLGQGLEFLIYFQGNSAPDKSGLPSDRFSAERTGGSVSTLTIQRTQQEDSAVYLCASSLVGGYNTEAFFGQGTRLTVV.

This clone was seen many times. The chain carries TRBV5-8 and TRBJ1-1; 8 bases are a match to TRBD1. Germline V gene sequence: CDR1 SGHTS, CDR2 YDEGEE. This CDR3 spans 15 amino acids. J gave up 6 bases and V 3 bases, and 10 bases lay outside the gene matches. This chain's CDR3 is CASSSGTGRDPEAFF. DNA for the CDR3: TGTGCCAGCAGCTCAGGGACAGGACGAGATCCTGAAGCTTTCTTT.

The gene calls are TRBV12-3 or TRBV12-4 and TRBJ2-7, with D unclear. V lost 4 bases to trimming and J lost 1 base, with 8 bases between them. CDR3 length: 13 amino acids. Here the CDR3 DNA reads TGTGCCAGCAGTTCGCCAGGATCCTACGAGCAGTACTTC. Its protein product is CASSSPGSYEQYF.

This clone was recorded a few times. The V and J genes are TRBV18 and TRBJ1-2; TRBD1 might be the D (6 bases). V was trimmed by 2 bases and J by 6 bases, leaving 10 bases between them. This CDR3 spans 13 amino acids. Germline CDR1 KGHSH, CDR2 LQKENI. CDR3: CASSPSGQDGYTF. The DNA of the CDR3 is TGTGCCAGCTCACCATCGGGACAAGATGGCTACACCTTC.

The chain combines TRBV28 with TRBJ2-2, with D tentatively TRBD1 (6 bases). CDR3 length equals 15 residues. Germline CDR1 reads MDHEN; CDR2 reads SYDVKM. V lost 5 bases, J lost 4 bases, and 14 bases lay in between. CDR3 nucleotides: TGTGCCAGCAGTCCAACAGGGTCAGGCACCGGGGAGCTGTTTTTT. Translation: CASSPTGSGTGELFF.

The chain uses TRBV7-3 and TRBJ2-3; 7 nucleotides match TRBD2. This CDR3 contains 14 residues. Germline CDR1 and CDR2: SGHTA and FQGTGA. Trimming took 6 bases from V and 0 from J; bases not matched to a gene: 3. CDR3 amino acids: CASRAGLSTDTQYF. The CDR3 DNA reads as TGTGCCAGCAGAGCGGGACTTAGCACAGATACGCAGTATTTT.

The chain combines TRBV19 with TRBJ1-1; no definite D call. Germline V gene sequence: CDR1 LNHDA, CDR2 SQIVND (reference sequence). V lost 4 bases and J 4 bases, leaving 10 bases between the germline ends. CDR3 size: 13 residues. CDR3 amino acids: CASSTPRGTEAFF. CDR3 nucleotides: TGTGCCAGTAGTACCCCCCGGGGCACTGAAGCTTTCTTT.

The CDR3 region is CASRNGGAHEQFF. CDR3 DNA sequence: TGTGCCAGCAGGAACGGGGGGGCCCATGAGCAGTTCTTC. V and J are TRBV2 and TRBJ2-1, with TRBD2 identical over 8 bases. Germline V gives CDR1 SNHLY, CDR2 FYNNEI. The CDR3 contains 13 residues. After removal of 6 bases from V and 8 bases from J, the junction contained 6 bases not matched to a gene.

This clone was recorded only once. CDR3: CASSEQGAGNQPQHF. The CDR3 DNA reads as TGTGCCAGCAGTGAGCAGGGGGCAGGCAATCAGCCCCAGCATTTT. The chain has TRBV6-2 or TRBV6-3 and TRBJ1-5; 8 bases fit TRBD1. The V segment lost 5 bases and the J segment 2 bases; nucleotides outside the gene matches: 5. The germline V gene encodes CDR1 MNHEY and CDR2 SVGEGT. This CDR3 has 15 amino acids.